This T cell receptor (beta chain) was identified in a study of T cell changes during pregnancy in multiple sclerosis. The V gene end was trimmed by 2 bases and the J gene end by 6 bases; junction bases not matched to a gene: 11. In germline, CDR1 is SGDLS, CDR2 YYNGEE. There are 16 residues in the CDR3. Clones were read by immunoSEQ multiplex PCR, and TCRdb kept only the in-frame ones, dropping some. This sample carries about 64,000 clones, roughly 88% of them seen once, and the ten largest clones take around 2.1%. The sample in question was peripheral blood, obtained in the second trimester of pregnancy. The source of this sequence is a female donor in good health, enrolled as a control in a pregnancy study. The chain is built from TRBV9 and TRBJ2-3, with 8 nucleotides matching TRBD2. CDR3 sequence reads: CASSVSGSQVSDTQYF. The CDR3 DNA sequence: TGTGCCAGCAGCGTCAGCGGGAGTCAGGTCTCGGATACGCAGTATTTT.